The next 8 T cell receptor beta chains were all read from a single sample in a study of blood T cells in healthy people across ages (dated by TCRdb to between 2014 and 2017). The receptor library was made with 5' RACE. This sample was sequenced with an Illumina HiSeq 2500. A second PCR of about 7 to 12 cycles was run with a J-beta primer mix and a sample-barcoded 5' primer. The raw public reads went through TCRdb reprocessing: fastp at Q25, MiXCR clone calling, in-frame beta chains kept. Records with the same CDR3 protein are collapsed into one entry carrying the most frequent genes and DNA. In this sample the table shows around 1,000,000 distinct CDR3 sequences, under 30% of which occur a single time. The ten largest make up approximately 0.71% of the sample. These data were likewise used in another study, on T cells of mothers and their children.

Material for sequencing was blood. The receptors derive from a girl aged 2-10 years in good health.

CDR3 coding DNA: TGTGCCACCGGCCGGGCGGGAGGAGGTTACAATGAGCAGTTCTTC. This gives the protein CATGRAGGGYNEQFF. This chain connects TRBV15 to TRBJ2-1; 8 bases align to TRBD2. J was trimmed by 4 bases and V by 8 bases; bases with no gene match: 10. CDR1 and CDR2 from the germline V gene are LNHNV and YYDKDF (reference sequence). The CDR3 consists of 15 residues.

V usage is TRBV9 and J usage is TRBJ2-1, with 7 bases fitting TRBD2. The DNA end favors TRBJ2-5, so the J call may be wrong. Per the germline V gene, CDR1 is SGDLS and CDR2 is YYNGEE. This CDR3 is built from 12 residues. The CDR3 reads CASGPSGGTQYF. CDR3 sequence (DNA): TGTGCCAGCGGCCCTAGCGGAGGGACCCAGTACTTC.

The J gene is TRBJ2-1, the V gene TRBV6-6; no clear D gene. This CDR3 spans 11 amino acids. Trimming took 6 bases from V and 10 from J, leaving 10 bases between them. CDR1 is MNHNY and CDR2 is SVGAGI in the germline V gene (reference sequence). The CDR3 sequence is CASSVAREQFF. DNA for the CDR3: TGTGCCAGCAGCGTAGCAAGGGAGCAGTTCTTC.

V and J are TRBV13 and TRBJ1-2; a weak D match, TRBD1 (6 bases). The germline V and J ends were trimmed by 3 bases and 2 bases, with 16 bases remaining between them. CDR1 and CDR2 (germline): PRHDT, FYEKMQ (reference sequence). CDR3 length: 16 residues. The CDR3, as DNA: TGTGCCAGCAGCTTTCAACCCGGGACACCAAACTATGGCTACACCTTC. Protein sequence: CASSFQPGTPNYGYTF.

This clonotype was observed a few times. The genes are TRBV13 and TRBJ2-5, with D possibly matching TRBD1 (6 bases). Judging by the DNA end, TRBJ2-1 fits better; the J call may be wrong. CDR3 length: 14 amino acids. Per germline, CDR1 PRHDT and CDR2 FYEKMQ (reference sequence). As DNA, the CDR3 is TGTGCCAGCAGACAGGGCCAACTCTACAATGAGCAGTTCTTC. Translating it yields CASRQGQLYNEQFF.

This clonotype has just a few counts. CDR3 region: CASSLSGGGNQETQYF. DNA of the CDR3: TGCGCCAGCAGCTTATCGGGGGGGGGAAACCAAGAGACCCAGTACTTC. The V gene is TRBV5-1, the J gene TRBJ2-5; 8 nucleotides match TRBD2. Per germline, CDR1 SGHRS and CDR2 YFSETQ. The length of the CDR3 is 16 residues. Unmatched junction bases numbered 6, after V lost 2 bases and J lost 0 bases.

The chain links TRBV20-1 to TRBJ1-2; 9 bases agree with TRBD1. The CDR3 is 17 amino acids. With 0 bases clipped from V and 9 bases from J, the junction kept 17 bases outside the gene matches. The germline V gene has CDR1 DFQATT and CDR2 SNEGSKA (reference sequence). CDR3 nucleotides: TGCAGTGCTAGAGAGGGACCCACAGGGGGCGCAGGGTTGAGCTACACCTTC. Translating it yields CSAREGPTGGAGLSYTF.

CDR3 residues: CASSHDTYSGTYNEQFF. The CDR3 coding sequence is TGCGCCAGCAGTCACGACACTTATAGCGGAACCTACAATGAGCAGTTCTTC. V usage is TRBV4-1 and J usage is TRBJ2-1, with D maybe TRBD2 (6 bases). The V end was cut by 6 bases, the J end by 2 bases, with 20 bases between. Germline V gives CDR1 MGHRA, CDR2 YSYEKL. The CDR3 extends over 17 amino acids.